The rows below give T cell receptor beta chains drawn from one sample of a study of T cells in localized non-small cell lung cancer. The data were produced by immunoSEQ multiplex PCR, yet TCRdb's version contains in-frame clones alone and is incomplete. The data contain approximately 15,000 clones, more than 75% of them singletons. The source material was peripheral blood mononuclear cells, sampled before any cancer treatment. Receptors were obtained from a male donor aged 60 or over with stage II lung adenocarcinoma. Each CDR3 is given with its conserved first and last residue. Each record gives: clone size, V gene, D gene, J gene, CDR3 length, CDR3 protein, CDR3 DNA. A D gene is named only where the DNA matches it firmly. A clone size is listed for some rows: how often the clone was seen (once, few, many), or a class if it is expanded.

.	TRBV7-7	.	TRBJ2-5	14	CASSSTGVGETQYF	TGTGCCAGCAGCTCGACTGGTGTTGGCGAGACCCAGTACTTC
few	TRBV28	.	TRBJ1-5	16	CASRQRGTGHNQPQHF	TGTGCCAGCAGACAGCGTGGGACGGGTCATAATCAGCCCCAGCATTTT
.	TRBV6-4	TRBD2	TRBJ2-1	16	CASSDSAGGGGNEQFF	TGTGCCAGCAGTGACTCAGCGGGGGGGGGTGGAAATGAGCAGTTCTTC
.	TRBV6-6	.	TRBJ2-5	15	CASSTPRDTQETQYF	TGTGCCAGCAGTACGCCCAGGGACACCCAAGAGACCCAGTACTTC
.	TRBV14	.	TRBJ2-5	15	CASSQDRGLRRDQYF	TGTGCCAGCAGCCAAGACAGGGGACTCCGACGCGACCAGTACTTC
.	TRBV5-1	.	TRBJ2-6	16	CASSLGLGSGANVLTF	TGCGCCAGCAGCTTGGGGCTGGGCTCTGGGGCCAACGTCCTGACTTTC
.	TRBV28	.	TRBJ1-1	16	CASNPEQGLMNTEAFF	TGTGCCAGCAATCCGGAGCAGGGACTGATGAACACTGAAGCTTTCTTT
once	TRBV28	.	TRBJ1-5	15	CASSLVSGPNQPQHF	TGTGCCAGCAGTTTAGTATCGGGGCCTAATCAGCCCCAGCATTTT
.	TRBV29-1	TRBD1	TRBJ2-4	11	CSVAAQGSQYF	TGCAGCGTTGCGGCACAGGGGAGTCAGTACTTC
once	TRBV10-2	.	TRBJ2-3	11	CASGGTDTQYF	TGCGCCAGCGGGGGCACAGATACGCAGTATTTT
.	TRBV9	TRBD2	TRBJ2-7	15	CASSGTGGSSYEQYF	TGTGCCAGCAGCGGTACGGGAGGTAGCTCCTACGAGCAGTACTTC
once	TRBV5-8	TRBD1	TRBJ2-5	15	CASSQGQQYQETQYF	TGTGCCAGCAGCCAGGGACAGCAGTACCAAGAGACCCAGTACTTC
.	TRBV19	.	TRBJ2-1	14	CASSKSGVYNEQFF	TGTGCCAGTAGTAAGTCGGGAGTTTACAATGAGCAGTTCTTC
.	TRBV25-1	.	TRBJ1-2	11	CASSHPDGYTF	TGTGCCAGCAGTCACCCCGATGGCTACACCTTC
.	TRBV5-4	.	TRBJ2-2	15	CASSLIGPGTGELFF	TGTGCCAGCAGCTTGATAGGGCCGGGGACCGGGGAGCTGTTTTTT
.	TRBV19	.	TRBJ2-1	16	CASSTLQAFSYNEQFF	TGTGCCAGTAGTACCCTCCAGGCCTTCTCCTACAATGAGCAGTTCTTC
.	TRBV30	.	TRBJ2-5	13	CAWSVGPIETQYF	TGTGCCTGGAGTGTAGGTCCGATCGAAACCCAGTACTTC
.	TRBV5-6	.	TRBJ2-1	12	CASSSNNNEQFF	TGTGCCAGCAGCTCTAATAACAATGAGCAGTTCTTC
.	TRBV13	.	TRBJ1-3	16	CASSLGNPGRGNTIYF	TGTGCCAGCAGCTTAGGAAATCCAGGGCGCGGAAACACCATATATTTT
.	TRBV6-4	TRBD1	TRBJ1-6	13	CASRQGLDSPLHF	TGTGCCAGCCGACAGGGGTTGGATTCACCCCTCCACTTT
.	TRBV30	.	TRBJ2-7	11	CAWIGVYEQYF	TGTGCCTGGATAGGAGTCTACGAGCAGTACTTC
.	TRBV27	TRBD2	TRBJ2-1	16	CASSLSRLAAYNEQFF	TGTGCCAGCAGTTTATCTCGACTAGCGGCCTACAATGAGCAGTTCTTC
.	TRBV19	TRBD1	TRBJ2-3	16	CASRNRQGTSTDTQYF	TGTGCCAGTAGGAACAGACAGGGCACTAGCACAGATACGCAGTATTTT
.	TRBV5-4	TRBD2	TRBJ2-1	15	CASSLETAGVGEQFF	TGTGCCAGCAGCTTAGAGACGGCGGGAGTGGGAGAGCAGTTCTTC
.	TRBV12-5	TRBD1	TRBJ2-5	13	CASGGTAQETQYF	TGTGCTAGTGGTGGGACAGCCCAAGAGACCCAGTACTTC
.	TRBV19	TRBD2	TRBJ2-1	14	CASSSLAGEGQQFF	TGTGCCAGTAGTTCACTAGCGGGAGAGGGTCAGCAGTTCTTC
once	TRBV15	.	TRBJ2-1	13	CATSRDFQGEQFF	TGTGCCACCAGCAGAGATTTTCAGGGTGAGCAGTTCTTC
.	TRBV18	.	TRBJ1-3	16	CASSENGPRSGNTIYF	TGTGCCAGCTCAGAGAATGGGCCCCGCTCTGGAAACACCATATATTTT
.	TRBV29-1	.	TRBJ2-2	15	CSVESRRGGTGELFF	TGCAGCGTTGAAAGTAGGAGAGGGGGCACCGGGGAGCTGTTTTTT
.	TRBV30	.	TRBJ2-1	14	CAWSVSAGVNEQFF	TGTGCCTGGAGTGTTAGCGCAGGGGTAAATGAGCAGTTCTTC
.	TRBV30	.	TRBJ1-3	12	CAWSVGGNTIYF	TGTGCCTGGAGTGTAGGCGGAAACACCATATATTTT
.	TRBV28	TRBD1	TRBJ2-5	17	CASILGQGAREQETQYF	TGTGCCAGCATCCTGGGACAGGGGGCGCGGGAGCAAGAGACCCAGTACTTC
.	TRBV6-6	.	TRBJ2-1	11	CASTSYNEQFF	TGTGCCAGCACCTCATACAATGAGCAGTTCTTC
.	TRBV19	.	TRBJ1-1	14	CASSILGGNTEAFF	TGTGCCAGTAGTATCCTAGGGGGTAACACTGAAGCTTTCTTT
.	TRBV6-1	.	TRBJ2-2	13	CASAGLEGGELFF	TGTGCCAGCGCCGGATTAGAGGGCGGGGAGCTGTTTTTT
.	TRBV11-3	TRBD1	TRBJ1-2	15	CASSPALQGGYGYTF	TGTGCCAGCAGCCCCGCGTTACAGGGGGGCTATGGCTACACCTTC
once	TRBV5-6	TRBD1	TRBJ1-1	14	CASSLDRGRTEAFF	TGTGCCAGCAGCTTGGACAGGGGGAGGACTGAAGCTTTCTTT
.	TRBV5-1	TRBD1	TRBJ2-2	15	CASSLDSGGMWELFF	TGCGCCAGCAGCTTAGACTCAGGGGGCATGTGGGAGCTGTTTTTT
.	TRBV30	.	TRBJ1-1	10	CAWGQLEAFF	TGTGCCTGGGGACAGCTTGAAGCTTTCTTT
.	TRBV5-1	TRBD1	TRBJ1-2	14	CASRGDSLLYGYTF	TGCGCCAGCAGAGGGGACAGTCTTCTCTATGGCTACACCTTC
.	TRBV29-1	TRBD1	TRBJ2-7	14	CSVEAGTGTYEQYF	TGCAGCGTTGAAGCGGGGACAGGGACCTACGAGCAGTACTTC
.	TRBV19	.	TRBJ2-7	14	CASSVDLGAYEQYF	TGTGCCAGTAGTGTGGACCTAGGGGCGTACGAGCAGTACTTC